Below are 26 T cell receptor beta chains sequenced from a single sample in a study of blood T cells in healthy people across ages. Alongside a J-beta primer mix, a sample-barcoded 5' primer served in a second PCR lasting roughly 6 to 12 cycles. One entry per CDR3 protein results from TCRdb running MiXCR on the 5' RACE reads. This table has 450,000 to 650,000 distinct CDR3 sequences, 24% appearing once. The data were also submitted as part of a second study, on T cells of mothers and their children.

The sample taken for sequencing was blood. The receptors derive from a boy aged 5 to 17 in good health.

The chain employs TRBV19 and TRBJ2-5; D may be TRBD2 (6 bases). The DNA end favors TRBJ2-1, so the J call may be wrong. The germline V gene encodes CDR1 LNHDA and CDR2 SQIVND (reference sequence). The CDR3 is 13 residues long. The CDR3 coding sequence is TGTGCCAGTACGGTAGCGGAGGGAAGTGAGCAGTTCTTC. Translation: CASTVAEGSEQFF.

V usage is TRBV14 and J usage is TRBJ2-3; the D call may be TRBD1 or TRBD2 (6 bases each). The CDR3 has 16 residues. From germline, CDR1 is SGHDN and CDR2 FVKESK. V lost 0 bases and J lost 3, with 13 bases in between. The CDR3 here is CASSQEGAGFTDTQYF. As DNA, the CDR3 is TGTGCCAGCAGCCAAGAGGGGGCGGGATTTACAGATACGCAGTATTTT.

V is TRBV24-1 and J is TRBJ2-5, with 7 nucleotides matching TRBD2. The CDR3 spans 14 residues. The J segment lost 5 bases and the V segment lost 4 bases, leaving 6 bases of the junction unmatched. Looked up from germline, CDR1 is KGHDR and CDR2 is SFDVKD. The CDR3 nucleotides read TGTGCCACCAGTGAGAGGACTAGTTTCGAGACCCAGTACTTC. Translation gives CATSERTSFETQYF.

This clonotype was seen only once. This chain connects TRBV4-2 to TRBJ1-4, with TRBD1 matching 9 bases. The CDR3 is made up of 16 amino acids. Looked up from germline, CDR1 is LGHNA and CDR2 is YNFKEQ. V dropped 4 bases and J dropped 5; count of bases not matched to a gene: 8. The CDR3 here is CASSPKYGTGNEKLFF. The DNA for the CDR3 is TGTGCCAGCAGCCCCAAATACGGGACAGGGAATGAAAAACTGTTTTTT.

Only a few counts were recorded for this clonotype. The CDR3 bases are TGTGCCAGCAAGCAAGGGACTAGCGGGAGGGCCGGGTCCTACAATGAGCAGTTCTTC. This translates into CASKQGTSGRAGSYNEQFF. The chain has TRBV21-1 and TRBJ2-1; the DNA was not compared with TRBD2, the D call given in the table. TRBV21-1 is a known pseudogene. The CDR3 runs to 19 residues.

This chain links TRBV12-5 with TRBJ2-3; tentatively, D is TRBD2 (5 bases). V shed 5 bases and J shed 0 bases, with 9 bases lying between them. Germline CDR1 LGHNT, CDR2 FRNRAP. The length of the CDR3 is 14 residues. Here the CDR3 DNA reads TGTGCTAGTGGTCTGACGGGAAGCACAGATACGCAGTATTTT. This translates into CASGLTGSTDTQYF. The full variable domain, its missing parts supplied by reference TRBV12-5 and TRBJ2-3, is DARVTQTPRHKVTEMGQEVTMRCQPILGHNTVFWYRQTMMQGLELLAYFRNRAPLDDSGMPKDRFSAEMPDATLATLKIQPSEPRDSAVYFCASGLTGSTDTQYFGPGTRLTVL.

This sequence joins TRBV27 and TRBJ2-1, with 7 bases that match TRBD1. Germline V CDR1 and CDR2: MNHEY, SMNVEV (reference sequence). The J segment lost 8 bases and the V segment lost 7 bases, leaving 17 bases of the junction unmatched. The CDR3 loop spans 16 amino acids. The CDR3 sequence is CASTLLANRGYHEQFF. The CDR3 DNA is TGTGCCAGCACCCTTTTGGCGAACAGGGGTTATCATGAGCAGTTCTTC.

J is TRBJ2-3 and V is TRBV2, with D perhaps matching TRBD2 (5 bases). The CDR3 length is 16 residues. The germline V gene has CDR1 SNHLY and CDR2 FYNNEI. Between the trimmed V and J ends, which lost 2 bases and 0 bases, there was a span of 12 bases. This CDR3 reads CASSEWRVTSTDTQYF. The CDR3 bases are TGTGCCAGCAGTGAATGGCGGGTAACTAGCACAGATACGCAGTATTTT. Looking up the rest from reference TRBV2 and TRBJ2-3 gives the full variable domain: EPEVTQTPSHQVTQMGQEVILRCVPISNHLYFYWYRQILGQKVEFLVSFYNNEISEKSEIFDDQFSVERPDGSNFTLKIRSTKLEDSAMYFCASSEWRVTSTDTQYFGPGTRLTVL.

This clonotype was seen a few times. This rearrangement joins TRBV9 to TRBJ2-7; D ambiguous. V dropped 0 bases and J dropped 0 bases, with 13 bases sitting between them. The CDR3 consists of 16 residues. CDR1 is SGDLS, CDR2 YYNGEE, per germline. In nucleotides, the CDR3 is TGTGCCAGCAGCGTAGAGAGTGAATTTTCCTCCTACGAGCAGTACTTC. Residues: CASSVESEFSSYEQYF.

This clonotype was seen a handful of times. The chain is built from TRBV4-3 and TRBJ2-1; maybe TRBD2 (5 bases). This CDR3 is 16 amino acids long. Germline V gene data show CDR1 as LGHNA and CDR2 as YSLEER. Trimming removed 2 bases from V and 6 bases from J, with 17 bases in between. The CDR3 sequence is CASSQTPSGEGNEQFF. CDR3 sequence (DNA): TGCGCCAGCAGCCAAACCCCCAGCGGAGAGGGCAATGAGCAGTTCTTC.

This chain connects TRBV4-1 to TRBJ2-7; D uncertain. CDR1 MGHRA and CDR2 YSYEKL come from the germline V gene. The CDR3 runs to 13 residues. V was shortened by 1 base and J by 3 bases, with 7 bases between the two germline ends. In nucleotides, the CDR3 is TGCGCCAGCAGCCAAGTAGCTCACTACGAGCAGTACTTC. Amino acids: CASSQVAHYEQYF.

This clonotype was detected only a few times. The V gene is TRBV4-3, the J gene TRBJ2-1; D remains unclear. The CDR3 has 17 residues. V lost 2 bases, J lost 5 bases, and 19 bases lay in between. Germline loops: CDR1 LGHNA, CDR2 YSLEER. The CDR3: CASSQNLVAGLDNEQFF. Here the CDR3 DNA reads TGCGCCAGCAGCCAAAACCTGGTGGCAGGCCTAGACAATGAGCAGTTCTTC.

This clonotype came up a few times. The chain carries TRBV5-1 and TRBJ2-7; 10 nucleotides agree with TRBD1. V trimming: 5 bases; J trimming: 6 bases; junction bases outside the gene matches: 8. The CDR3 is 14 amino acids. Germline V gives CDR1 SGHRS, CDR2 YFSETQ. The CDR3 bases are TGCGCCAGCAGTCACCGGGACAGGGGATTCGAGCAGTACTTC. It specifies CASSHRDRGFEQYF.

This clonotype has a handful of counts. The chain uses TRBV20-1 and TRBJ2-4; D is unclear. The CDR3 spans 13 residues. The V and J ends lost 5 bases and 5 bases respectively, with 13 bases between them. Germline V gene data show CDR1 as DFQATT and CDR2 as SNEGSKA (reference sequence). This chain's CDR3 is CSALRWLENIQYF. The CDR3 DNA reads as TGCAGTGCTTTGCGGTGGCTTGAAAACATTCAGTACTTC.

This clonotype was seen more than once but under ten times. The chain uses TRBV28 and TRBJ1-1; 8 bases agree with TRBD1. The germline CDR1 and CDR2 sequences are MDHEN and SYDVKM. With V trimmed by 3 bases and J by 4 bases, 7 bases remained unmatched. The CDR3 sequence is 15 residues long. For the CDR3, the DNA is TGTGCCAGCAGTTTTCTGGACAGGGACGTCACTGAAGCTTTCTTT. It codes for CASSFLDRDVTEAFF.

Only a few counts were recorded for this clonotype. In DNA form, the CDR3 reads TGTGCCACCAGTGATTCGCAATCTACAGATACGCAGTATTTT. Amino acid sequence: CATSDSQSTDTQYF. V is TRBV24-1 and J is TRBJ2-3; unclear D gene. The CDR3 contains 14 residues. CDR1 KGHDR and CDR2 SFDVKD come from the germline V gene. The V end lost 2 bases, the J end lost 3 bases, and 8 bases lay between the germline ends.

The J gene is TRBJ2-5, the V gene TRBV5-1, with a tentative D call TRBD2 (7 bases). V shed 4 bases and J shed 3 bases, with 19 bases lying between them. The CDR3 spans 16 residues. Germline V gene data show CDR1 as SGHRS and CDR2 as YFSETQ. CDR3 protein: CASSLRVGGGKETQYF. Written as DNA, the CDR3 is TGCGCCAGCAGCCTAAGAGTGGGGGGGGGCAAAGAGACCCAGTACTTC.

This clonotype was seen only once. Possible read error: a much larger clone is one base away. V and J are TRBV27 and TRBJ2-7; the D call may be TRBD1 or TRBD2 (5 bases each). V lost 4 bases to trimming and J lost 0 bases, with 10 bases between them. Germline CDR1 reads MNHEY; CDR2 reads SMNVEV (reference sequence). CDR3 length equals 14 residues. Here the CDR3 reads CASSWGSGSYEQYF. The CDR3 DNA reads TGTGCCAGCAGTTGGGGGAGCGGCTCCTACGAGCAGTACTTC.

In this sample, this clonotype turned up a few times. The V and J genes are TRBV29-1 and TRBJ2-1; the D gene is possibly TRBD1 (6 bases). The CDR3 runs to 10 residues. V gave up 5 bases and J gave up 14 bases, with 13 bases separating them. The germline V gene has CDR1 SQVTM and CDR2 ANQGSEA. The CDR3 nucleotides are TGCAGCGTTCCAGGGGACGGAGAGTTCTTC. Translating gives CSVPGDGEFF.

Only a few counts were recorded for this clonotype. This chain links TRBV13 with TRBJ2-5; 8 positions match TRBD2. There are 15 residues in the CDR3. The V gene end was trimmed by 4 bases and the J gene end by 4 bases; junction bases not matched to a gene: 8. Germline loops: CDR1 PRHDT, CDR2 FYEKMQ (reference sequence). This CDR3 reads CASSSLSGVRETQYF. The CDR3 nucleotides read TGTGCCAGCAGCTCCCTTAGCGGGGTTAGAGAGACCCAGTACTTC.

As regards this clonotype: Compared with germline, one end of the junction differs, possibly owing to a read error. The chain links TRBV12-3 or TRBV12-4 to TRBJ2-5, with 8 bases matching TRBD1. The CDR3 is 14 residues long. CDR3 in DNA: TGTGCCCGCAGTTTAGCAGGGGGCCACGAGACCCAGTACTTC. Translated: CARSLAGGHETQYF.

The chain employs TRBV15 and TRBJ2-1; possibly TRBD2 for D (6 bases). CDR3 size: 13 residues. Deletions cut 3 bases from V and 7 bases from J, with 10 bases between. Per the germline V gene, CDR1 is LNHNV and CDR2 is YYDKDF (reference sequence). DNA of the CDR3: TGTGCCACCAGCAGCGGGAGCCGAAATGAGCAGTTCTTC. It codes for CATSSGSRNEQFF.

The chain is built from TRBV6-5 and TRBJ1-3; 9 bases match TRBD1. The germline CDR1 and CDR2 sequences are MNHEY and SVGAGI. The CDR3 covers 15 residues. The V segment lost 8 bases and the J segment 6 bases; nucleotides outside the gene matches: 11. The CDR3 region has the DNA TGTGCCAGCGGAGCCGGGACAGGGTTTTCAAACACCATATATTTT. Translating gives CASGAGTGFSNTIYF.

This clonotype was seen only a few times. The rearrangement joins TRBV2 to TRBJ2-6, with a weak D call TRBD1 (5 bases). V lost 8 bases, J lost 0 bases, and 14 bases lay in between. Germline V gene data show CDR1 as SNHLY and CDR2 as FYNNEI. The CDR3 is made up of 16 amino acids. CDR3 DNA sequence: TGTGCCAGCTCCCCGGACACCAGCTCTGGGGCCAACGTCCTGACTTTC. It specifies CASSPDTSSGANVLTF.

The chain carries TRBV20-1 and TRBJ1-2; D remains unclear. The CDR3 length is 10 residues. The V gene's germline CDR1 is DFQATT and CDR2 SNEGSKA (reference sequence). V lost 3 bases and J lost 6, with 5 bases in between. The CDR3 sequence: CSASVNGYTF. For the CDR3, the DNA is TGCAGTGCTAGCGTTAATGGCTACACCTTC.

This clonotype was found a few times. This sequence joins TRBV12-3 or TRBV12-4 and TRBJ1-1; D is unresolved. With 3 bases removed from V and 8 bases from J, the gap between germline ends came to 19 bases. This CDR3 has 15 amino acids. The CDR3: CASSFPRRGSLEAFF. CDR3 DNA: TGTGCCAGCAGTTTCCCCCGCCGTGGTTCTTTGGAAGCTTTCTTT.